This T cell receptor (beta chain) comes out of a study of T cell responses to AZD1222 COVID-19 vaccine. Study as a whole: Samples with a second dose at about 4 or about 12 weeks were pooled together. Overall study results and limits: Spike regions recognized by vaccine-associated CD4 TCRs spanned the protein, led by 160-218 and 743-854.

Here immunoSEQ multiplex PCR was the method, and the copy in TCRdb shows in-frame clones only, minus some. The table records 150,000 to 160,000 clones, around nine tenths of them present only once. For this clone: Its antigen is still unknown.

This CDR3 is built from 12 residues. Germline V CDR1 and CDR2: MNHEY, SVGAGI. Deletions cut 5 bases from V and 3 bases from J, with 8 bases between. This TCR came from an adult in good health. This sample comprised peripheral blood, obtained on day 0 of AZD1222 vaccination. The chain is built from TRBV6-5 and TRBJ2-7; possibly TRBD1 for D (5 bases). The CDR3 here is CASSRTGYEQYF. The CDR3 DNA is TGTGCCAGCAGTCGAACAGGCTACGAGCAGTACTTC.